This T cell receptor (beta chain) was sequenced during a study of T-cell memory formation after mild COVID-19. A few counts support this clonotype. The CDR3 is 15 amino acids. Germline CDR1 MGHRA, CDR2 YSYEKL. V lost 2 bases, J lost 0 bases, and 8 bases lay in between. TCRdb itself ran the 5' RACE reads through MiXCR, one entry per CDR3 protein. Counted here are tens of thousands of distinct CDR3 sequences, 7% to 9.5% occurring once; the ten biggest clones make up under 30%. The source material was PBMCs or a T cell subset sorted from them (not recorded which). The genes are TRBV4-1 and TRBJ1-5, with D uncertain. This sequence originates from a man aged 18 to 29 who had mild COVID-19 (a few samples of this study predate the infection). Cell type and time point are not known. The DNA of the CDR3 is TGCGCCAGCAGCCAACGGGCAGTTAGCAATCAGCCCCAGCATTTT. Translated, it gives CASSQRAVSNQPQHF.